The sequence of this TCR beta chain was determined in a study of regulatory T cells in long-lasting Graves disease. Study at large: Patients with persistent Graves' disease had over 5 years of antithyroid drugs and persistent TSH receptor antibodies.

Specified time point: persistent/refractory GD, antithyroid drugs over 5 years with positive TRAb. RNA isolated from PBMCs was used to make the TCR library. Assembly of TCR beta libraries relied on iRepertoire HTBI primers together with Arm-PCR of CDR3 regions. One entry per CDR3 protein results from TCRdb running MiXCR on the multiplex PCR reads. The table shows a few hundred thousand distinct CDR3 sequences, with around a fifth occurring only once. The sequence was obtained from a female donor with Graves disease. Sequences were derived from peripheral blood mononuclear cells (PBMCs), sampled when the disease was refractory, from a patient treated with antithyroid drugs.

CDR3 sequence: CASSLVASVDTGELFF. The CDR3 DNA is TGTGCCAGCAGTTTAGTGGCCAGCGTCGATACCGGGGAGCTGTTTTTT. The chain uses TRBV12-3 or TRBV12-4 and TRBJ2-2; D is uncertain. The CDR3 sequence is 16 residues long. V was clipped by 1 base and J by 5 bases, with 14 bases between them.